The 10 T cell receptor beta chains presented below share a single source sample, sequenced in a study of OX40 agonist ivuxolimab in advanced cancers. This table comes from immunoSEQ multiplex PCR, and its TCRdb copy is limited to in-frame clones, with some not included. The repertoire consists of about 81,000 clones, with more than 85% occurring once and the leading ten covering 14%. Sequencing was performed on CD4+ or CD8+ T cells sorted from blood, taken in a trial of the OX40 agonist ivuxolimab. The receptors here all came from an adult with an advanced solid tumor such as melanoma, head and neck, liver or kidney cancer.

The J gene is TRBJ2-7, the V gene TRBV28, with D perhaps TRBD1 or TRBD2 (6 bases each). The CDR3 length is 17 residues. With 5 bases removed from V and 2 bases from J, the gap between germline ends came to 22 bases. Germline CDR1 MDHEN, CDR2 SYDVKM. This CDR3 is CASSITPGGLWTYEQYF. CDR3 bases: TGTGCCAGCAGTATCACCCCCGGGGGCTTATGGACCTACGAGCAGTACTTC.

The chain joins TRBV6-5 to TRBJ2-7; D is unclear. Germline V CDR1 and CDR2: MNHEY, SVGAGI. CDR3 size: 14 residues. V shed 6 bases and J shed 5 bases, with 17 bases lying between them. The CDR3 DNA reads TGTGCCAGCAGATCGGGTCCCCTCACCCACGAGCAGTACTTC. Translating gives CASRSGPLTHEQYF.

The CDR3 nucleotides are TGCGCCAGCAGCGGGGCCATGAACACTGAAGCTTTCTTT. As protein: CASSGAMNTEAFF. J is TRBJ1-1 and V is TRBV4-1, with D perhaps TRBD1 (5 bases). Trimming left V 5 bases short and J 0 bases short, with 7 bases between. CDR1 and CDR2 (germline): MGHRA, YSYEKL. CDR3 length: 13 amino acids.

This sequence joins TRBV19 and TRBJ1-5; no definite D call. V lost 5 bases and J 10 bases, leaving 18 bases between the germline ends. CDR1 is LNHDA and CDR2 is SQIVND in the germline V gene (reference sequence). CDR3 length: 14 residues. The CDR3 loop reads CASSPGPGGRPQHF. The CDR3 bases are TGTGCCAGTAGTCCTGGACCGGGCGGACGACCCCAGCATTTT.

CDR3 sequence reads: CASSSVRDRGDIQYF. The CDR3 DNA reads as TGTGCCAGTAGTTCTGTTCGGGACAGGGGTGACATTCAGTACTTC. The chain joins TRBV19 to TRBJ2-4; TRBD1 matches 10 bases. The CDR3 covers 15 residues. Germline CDR1 reads LNHDA; CDR2 reads SQIVND (reference sequence). V lost 5 bases, J lost 8 bases, and 9 bases stayed unmatched.

V usage is TRBV5-4 and J usage is TRBJ2-7; D is uncertain. Germline CDR1 and CDR2: SGHNT and YYREEE (reference sequence). CDR3 length equals 12 residues. The germline V and J ends were trimmed by 4 bases and 3 bases, with 8 bases remaining between them. CDR3 amino acids: CASSPNLYEQYF. CDR3 coding DNA: TGTGCCAGCAGCCCCAACCTCTACGAGCAGTACTTC.

The CDR3 reads CASRGGGTSQPQHF. CDR3 bases: TGTGCCAGCAGAGGGGGAGGTACAAGTCAGCCCCAGCATTTT. V usage is TRBV28 and J usage is TRBJ1-5, with D possibly matching TRBD1 (6 bases). CDR1 is MDHEN and CDR2 is SYDVKM in the germline V gene. V was pared by 6 bases and J by 6 bases, with 15 bases between. The CDR3 has 14 residues.

The chain employs TRBV9 and TRBJ1-1; D is unclear. Deletions cut 0 bases from V and 10 bases from J, with 13 bases between. Germline assignment: CDR1 SGDLS and CDR2 YYNGEE. There are 13 residues in the CDR3. The CDR3 DNA is TGTGCCAGCAGCGTAGTCCCCGGGGATGGAGCTTTCTTT. Translated: CASSVVPGDGAFF.

The chain employs TRBV9 and TRBJ1-3, with TRBD1 matching over 7 bases. Germline-derived CDR1 and CDR2 are SGDLS and YYNGEE. J was trimmed by 3 bases and V by 4 bases; bases with no gene match: 10. This CDR3 spans 16 amino acids. The CDR3 spells CASSPRQGVYGNTIYF. Here the CDR3 DNA reads TGTGCCAGCAGCCCCCGGCAGGGGGTGTATGGAAACACCATATATTTT.

This chain uses TRBV27 with TRBJ2-7, with D perhaps being TRBD1 or TRBD2 (6 bases each). This CDR3 has 15 amino acids. Germline assignment: CDR1 MNHEY and CDR2 SMNVEV (reference sequence). The V and J ends lost 3 bases and 4 bases respectively, with 16 bases between them. The CDR3 bases are TGTGCCAGCAGTTTTGCGGGGCAGGGGCGTTACGAGCAGTACTTC. Residues: CASSFAGQGRYEQYF.